This TCR beta chain was sequenced in a study of blood T cell repertoires in COVID-19. The overall study: Specimens from acute and convalescent COVID-19 originated in the United States, Italy and Spain. Sample material is recorded as cDNA or gDNA derived from T cells, B-cell-depleted T cells, or PBMCs.

This CDR3 is 14 amino acids long. The germline gives CDR1 SGHRS, CDR2 YFSETQ. V was pared by 4 bases and J by 3 bases, with 13 bases between. Original data processing: Amplification from reference gene primers served as the basis for estimated nucleated cell counts. Data came from immunoSEQ multiplex PCR; TCRdb stores just in-frame clones and leaves some out. Clonal size and the V and J genes are those of that table, whereas D and trimming came from the DNA. The table records about 670,000 clones, more than 80% of them present only once. The genes are TRBV5-1 and TRBJ1-2, with D possibly matching TRBD1 (6 bases). The TCR originated in a woman aged 18-35 years with acute or convalescent COVID-19. Sequencing input: peripheral blood. The CDR3 DNA reads TGCGCCAGCAGCCTCCAACAGGGTTACTATGGCTACACCTTC. This sequence encodes CASSLQQGYYGYTF.